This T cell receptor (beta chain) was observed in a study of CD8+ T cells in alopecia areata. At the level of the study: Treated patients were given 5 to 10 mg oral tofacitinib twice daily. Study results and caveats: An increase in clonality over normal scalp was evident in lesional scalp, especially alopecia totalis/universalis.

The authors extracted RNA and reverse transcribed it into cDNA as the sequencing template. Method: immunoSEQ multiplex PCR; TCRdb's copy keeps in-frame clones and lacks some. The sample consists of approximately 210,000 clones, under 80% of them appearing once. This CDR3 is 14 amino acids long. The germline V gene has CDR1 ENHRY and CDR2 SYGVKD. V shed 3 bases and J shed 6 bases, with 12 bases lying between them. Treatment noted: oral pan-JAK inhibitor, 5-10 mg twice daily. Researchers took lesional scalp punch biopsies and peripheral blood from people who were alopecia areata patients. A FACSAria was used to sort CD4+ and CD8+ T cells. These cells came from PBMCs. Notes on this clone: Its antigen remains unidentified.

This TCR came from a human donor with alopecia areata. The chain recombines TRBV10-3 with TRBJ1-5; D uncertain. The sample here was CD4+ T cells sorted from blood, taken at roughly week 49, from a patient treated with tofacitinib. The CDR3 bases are TGTGCCATCAGTGACAATCAGGTGGGTCAGCCCCAGCATTTT. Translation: CAISDNQVGQPQHF.